These 19 T cell receptor beta chains came from one sample sequenced in a study of blood T cell repertoires in COVID-19. TCRdb keeps only in-frame clones here, not all; method: immunoSEQ multiplex PCR. Counted here are hundreds of thousands of clones, over 75% occurring once; the ten biggest clones make up 2% to 2.5%. Specimen: peripheral blood. The source of these receptors is a woman aged 40 to 50 who had recovered from COVID-19.

The rearrangement uses TRBV7-9 and TRBJ2-7; 10 nucleotides line up with TRBD2. V was clipped by 4 bases and J by 0 bases; unmatched bases: 0. The germline V gene has CDR1 SEHNR and CDR2 FQNEAQ (reference sequence). This CDR3 is built from 14 residues. CDR3: CASSSSGSSYEQYF. For the CDR3, the DNA is TGTGCCAGCAGCTCTAGCGGGAGCTCCTACGAGCAGTACTTC.

The chain recombines TRBV7-2 with TRBJ1-1; 8 bases agree with TRBD1. Germline loops: CDR1 SGHTA, CDR2 FQGNSA. The CDR3 runs to 16 residues. V shed 2 bases, J shed 2 bases, and the junction held 7 bases outside the gene matches. In DNA form, the CDR3 reads TGTGCCAGCAGCTTACGACAGGGGTTAGGTAACACTGAAGCTTTCTTT. Translating it yields CASSLRQGLGNTEAFF.

CDR3 in amino acids: CASSQDPGARPNEKLFF. The CDR3 region has the DNA TGCGCCAGCAGCCAAGATCCTGGGGCTCGGCCCAATGAAAAACTGTTTTTT. This chain uses TRBV4-3 with TRBJ1-4, with a possible D match to TRBD1 (5 bases). V was shortened by 0 bases and J by 5 bases, with 16 bases between the two germline ends. CDR1 LGHNA and CDR2 YSLEER come from the germline V gene. The CDR3 contains 17 residues.

The CDR3 spells CASSPRIGTGGQSNEQFF. In nucleotides, the CDR3 is TGTGCCAGCAGTCCCCGAATCGGGACAGGGGGGCAAAGCAATGAGCAGTTCTTC. The V and J genes are TRBV6-6 and TRBJ2-1; 11 nucleotides line up with TRBD1. The CDR3 length is 18 residues. V trimming: 5 bases; J trimming: 6 bases; junction bases outside the gene matches: 15. Per the germline V gene, CDR1 is MNHNY and CDR2 is SVGAGI (reference sequence).

The J gene is TRBJ2-2, the V gene TRBV6-1; D is perhaps TRBD1 (6 bases). The V end was cut by 1 base, the J end by 8 bases, with 14 bases between. From germline, CDR1 is MNHNS and CDR2 SASEGT. The CDR3 contains 15 residues. CDR3 in amino acids: CASSEGYTGKGELFF. CDR3 DNA sequence: TGTGCCAGCAGTGAAGGATATACAGGGAAGGGGGAGCTGTTTTTT.

This clone was seen only once. The chain is built from TRBV15 and TRBJ2-7; no definite D call. The CDR3 totals 14 residues. Trimming shortened V by 0 bases and J by 2 bases, and 8 bases separated the two germline ends. From germline, CDR1 is LNHNV and CDR2 YYDKDF (reference sequence). This chain's CDR3 is CATSRDAGAYEQYF. DNA of the CDR3: TGTGCCACCAGCAGAGATGCCGGAGCCTACGAGCAGTACTTC.

The chain has TRBV27 and TRBJ2-1, with TRBD1 identical over 7 bases. The CDR3 sequence is 15 residues long. CDR1 MNHEY and CDR2 SMNVEV come from the germline V gene (reference sequence). The V segment lost 6 bases and the J segment 3 bases; nucleotides outside the gene matches: 8. The CDR3 protein is CASSLRGSFYNEQFF. Here the CDR3 DNA reads TGTGCCAGCAGCCTCAGGGGGTCTTTCTACAATGAGCAGTTCTTC.

The chain carries TRBV7-3 and TRBJ2-3, with a possible D match to TRBD2 (5 bases). The germline gives CDR1 SGHTA, CDR2 FQGTGA. The CDR3 is made up of 14 amino acids. The V and J ends lost 5 bases and 2 bases respectively, with 11 bases between them. The DNA of the CDR3 is TGTGCCAGCAGCCTCGAGGGAACCACAGATACGCAGTATTTT. Protein product: CASSLEGTTDTQYF.

This sequence joins TRBV21-1 and TRBJ2-7; the table's D call, TRBD1, was not checked against the DNA. TRBV21-1 is tagged as a pseudogene. The CDR3 has 18 residues. For the CDR3, the DNA is TGTGCCAGCAGCAAGGAAGCCTCGTCGGGACAGGGTGGCTACGAGCAGTACTTC. This gives the protein CASSKEASSGQGGYEQYF.

The J gene is TRBJ1-1, the V gene TRBV12-3 or TRBV12-4; possibly TRBD1 for D (6 bases). The CDR3 contains 13 residues. The V end was cut by 4 bases, the J end by 5 bases, with 11 bases between. The CDR3 coding sequence is TGTGCCAGCAGTTCAACAGGGAGAACTGAAGCTTTCTTT. This gives the protein CASSSTGRTEAFF.

The gene calls are TRBV14 and TRBJ2-5; 7 nucleotides match TRBD2. The CDR3 is 16 amino acids. The V gene end was trimmed by 1 base and the J gene end by 6 bases; junction bases not matched to a gene: 11. Looked up from germline, CDR1 is SGHDN and CDR2 is FVKESK. This chain's CDR3 is CASSQGLAAVEKTQYF. For the CDR3, the DNA is TGTGCCAGCAGCCAAGGGCTAGCGGCTGTGGAGAAGACCCAGTACTTC.

V and J are TRBV9 and TRBJ2-7; D not certain. The length of the CDR3 is 12 residues. CDR1 and CDR2 (germline): SGDLS, YYNGEE. V shed 3 bases and J shed 1 base, with 5 bases lying between them. In DNA, the CDR3 is TGTGCCAGCAGCGGTGAGTCCTACGAGCAGTACTTC. Amino acids: CASSGESYEQYF.

The chain employs TRBV5-4 and TRBJ2-1, with D unresolved. Germline CDR1 is SGHNT and CDR2 is YYREEE (reference sequence). V was cut by 2 bases and J by 0 bases, with 6 bases left in between. The CDR3 consists of 14 residues. The DNA for the CDR3 is TGTGCCAGCAGCTTCTCGAGCTCCTACAATGAGCAGTTCTTC. Its protein product is CASSFSSSYNEQFF.

This rearrangement joins TRBV9 to TRBJ1-5, with D tentatively TRBD1 (6 bases). The CDR3 runs to 14 residues. Trimming cost V 10 bases and J 7 bases, with 21 bases left between them. CDR1 and CDR2 (germline): SGDLS, YYNGEE. This CDR3 reads CARRGGGGKQPQHF. CDR3 coding DNA: TGTGCCCGCCGCGGGGGCGGGGGGAAACAGCCCCAGCATTTT. The whole variable domain, filled in from reference TRBV9 and TRBJ1-5, reads DSGVTQTPKHLITATGQRVTLRCSPRSGDLSVYWYQQSLDQGLQFLIQYYNGEERAKGNILERFSAQQFPDLHSELNLSSLELGDSALYFCARRGGGGKQPQHFGDGTRLSIL.

With regard to this clone: The junction departs from germline at one end; a sequencing error may be responsible. The chain couples TRBV6-6 to TRBJ2-1; 8 bases line up with TRBD1. The CDR3 is made up of 14 amino acids. Germline lookup yields CDR1 MNHNY and CDR2 SVGAGI (reference sequence). CDR3 sequence: CASDGQGAYNEQFF. CDR3 coding DNA: TGTGCCAGCGACGGGCAGGGGGCCTATAATGAGCAGTTCTTC.

V usage is TRBV6-5 and J usage is TRBJ2-1; 10 positions match TRBD2. V lost 7 bases, J lost 7 bases, and 10 bases stayed unmatched. Germline CDR1 MNHEY, CDR2 SVGAGI. There are 15 residues in the CDR3. The CDR3 is CASTLAGDTGNEQFF. The CDR3 DNA is TGTGCCAGCACCCTAGCGGGAGATACTGGGAATGAGCAGTTCTTC.

This clone was observed a single time. V is TRBV6-2 or TRBV6-3 and J is TRBJ1-5; 7 bases are shared with TRBD1. This CDR3 spans 17 amino acids. J gave up 11 bases and V 2 bases, and 18 bases lay outside the gene matches. Per germline, CDR1 MNHEY and CDR2 SVGEGT. CDR3 sequence: CASSYIGFTGAKLAQHF. CDR3 in DNA: TGTGCCAGCAGTTACATCGGGTTTACAGGGGCCAAGCTAGCCCAGCATTTT.

This chain connects TRBV4-2 to TRBJ1-2; D is undetermined. The V and J ends lost 0 bases and 0 bases respectively, with 8 bases between them. CDR3 length: 15 amino acids. The germline gives CDR1 LGHNA, CDR2 YNFKEQ. The CDR3 DNA sequence: TGTGCCAGCAGCCAAGATCCGGGAGCTAACTATGGCTACACCTTC. Translating gives CASSQDPGANYGYTF.

This rearrangement joins TRBV6-5 to TRBJ1-2, with TRBD1 as a possible D gene (5 bases). Germline CDR1 and CDR2: MNHEY and SVGAGI. V lost 5 bases and J 4 bases, leaving 14 bases between the germline ends. This CDR3 comprises 14 residues. Written as DNA, the CDR3 is TGTGCCAGCAGTCGCCTGGGGGAGGGCTATGGCTACACCTTC. Amino acids: CASSRLGEGYGYTF.